Below are 10 T cell receptor beta chains sequenced from a single sample in a study of beta chain features in type 1 diabetes. General study results and limits: In all four CD4+ subsets, TCRB CDR3 length was significantly, moderately reduced in type 1 diabetes.

Expressed TCRB transcripts were sequenced, since all the RNA that had been isolated was reverse transcribed. Only in-frame clones appear in the TCRdb table, and some are missing; sequencing was by immunoSEQ multiplex PCR. Found here are some 45,000 clones, around 71% of them singletons; the top ten hold 2% to 2.5%. These receptors have no known antigen. The sequencing input was Tregs from blood. Receptor source: a woman aged 18-30 years with type 1 diabetes.

A single count supports this clone. V is TRBV9 and J is TRBJ2-2; 13 bases map to TRBD2. CDR3 length equals 16 residues. Trimming cost V 5 bases and J 6 bases; bases outside gene matches: 7. CDR1 is SGDLS and CDR2 is YYNGEE in the germline V gene. The CDR3 bases are TGTGCCAGCAGTCGGACTAGCGGGAGTATCGCCGGGGAGCTGTTTTTT. Translation: CASSRTSGSIAGELFF.

This chain links TRBV5-1 with TRBJ2-1, with TRBD2 matching 7 bases. The CDR3 runs to 15 residues. Per the germline V gene, CDR1 is SGHRS and CDR2 is YFSETQ. V was clipped by 0 bases and J by 6 bases; unmatched bases: 6. Here the CDR3 reads CASSLAGGQVNEQFF. The CDR3 region has the DNA TGCGCCAGCAGCTTGGCGGGAGGCCAGGTCAATGAGCAGTTCTTC.

This clone was detected once. The V call is TRBV6-5, the J call TRBJ2-5, with a possible D match to TRBD2 (5 bases). The J call may be faulty, since TRBJ2-7 better matches the DNA end. The length of the CDR3 is 14 residues. Per the germline V gene, CDR1 is MNHEY and CDR2 is SVGAGI. The CDR3 sequence: CASSYLAGSYEQYF. The CDR3 DNA reads as TGTGCCAGCAGTTACCTGGCGGGCTCCTACGAGCAGTACTTC.

V gene TRBV9 combines with J gene TRBJ1-2, with D perhaps matching TRBD1 (6 bases). Looked up from germline, CDR1 is SGDLS and CDR2 is YYNGEE. V lost 2 bases to trimming and J lost 3 bases, with 8 bases between them. There are 13 residues in the CDR3. CDR3 DNA: TGTGCCAGCAGCGTTCAGGGGTACTATGGCTACACCTTC. Protein sequence: CASSVQGYYGYTF.

The chain recombines TRBV10-3 with TRBJ2-2, with 10 bases fitting TRBD2. Losses at the gene ends were 8 bases for V and 5 bases for J; bases not matched to a gene: 14. Germline CDR1 reads ENHRY; CDR2 reads SYGVKD. CDR3 size: 17 residues. The CDR3 DNA reads as TGTGCCATCCGGGAAAGTCCTCTAGCGGGAGAAACCGGGGAGCTGTTTTTT. This encodes CAIRESPLAGETGELFF.

The sample holds a few counts of this clone. The chain carries TRBV5-1 and TRBJ1-1, with D perhaps TRBD1 (5 bases). Germline CDR1 and CDR2: SGHRS and YFSETQ. The V end lost 0 bases, the J end lost 1 base, and 16 bases lay between the germline ends. This CDR3 contains 17 residues. Here the CDR3 reads CASSLAEWQGSNTEAFF. For the CDR3, the DNA is TGCGCCAGCAGCTTGGCCGAATGGCAGGGATCGAACACTGAAGCTTTCTTT.

The CDR3 protein is CASSRGAGPTSYEQYF. The CDR3 DNA reads as TGTGCCAGTAGTAGAGGTGCGGGGCCAACCTCCTACGAGCAGTACTTC. The genes are TRBV19 and TRBJ2-7, with D tentatively TRBD2 (6 bases). The CDR3 consists of 16 residues. Germline V gene sequence: CDR1 LNHDA, CDR2 SQIVND (reference sequence). Trimming removed 4 bases at V and 0 bases at J, with 16 bases between.

V gene TRBV5-1 combines with J gene TRBJ2-1; D possibly corresponds to TRBD2 (6 bases). V dropped 6 bases and J dropped 4 bases, with 14 bases sitting between them. The length of the CDR3 is 14 residues. The germline V gene encodes CDR1 SGHRS and CDR2 YFSETQ. CDR3: CASTGTPLYNEQFF. The CDR3 DNA reads TGCGCCAGCACCGGGACTCCGCTGTACAATGAGCAGTTCTTC.

This clone was counted a single time. The rearrangement links TRBV5-1 to TRBJ2-2, with 13 nucleotides matching TRBD2. The CDR3 covers 15 residues. Germline V gene sequence: CDR1 SGHRS, CDR2 YFSETQ. The ends lost 5 bases at V and 3 bases at J; junction bases unmatched: 1. CDR3 nucleotide sequence: TGCGCCAGCAGTACTAGCGGGAGGGACACCGGGGAGCTGTTTTTT. Encoded protein: CASSTSGRDTGELFF.

The chain carries TRBV29-1 and TRBJ2-3; a weak D match, TRBD1 (6 bases). V lost 0 bases to trimming and J lost 2 bases, with 15 bases between them. CDR3 length: 16 residues. Germline V gene data show CDR1 as SQVTM and CDR2 as ANQGSEA. The CDR3 nucleotides are TGCAGCGTTGAAGATTTTGGGGGCGCTGACACAGATACGCAGTATTTT. Encoded protein: CSVEDFGGADTDTQYF.